This is a list of T cell receptor beta chains from one sample in a study of beta chain features in type 1 diabetes. Produced via immunoSEQ multiplex PCR; TCRdb's table is partial and in-frame only. Of some 150,000 clones listed, more than 10% were seen once; the top ten hold 1.3%. Sequencing input: central memory CD4+ T cells from blood. Receptor source: a man aged 18 to 30 with type 1 diabetes. CDR3s include the opening cysteine and the closing phenylalanine or tryptophan. D genes are given only for firm matches. Clone sizes are given selectively: once, few, many, or a class where the clone is expanded.

CDR3 DNA: TGTGCCAGCAGCACCACTACACTCTACTACGAGCAGTACTTC
CDR3 protein: CASSTTTLYYEQYF
D gene: .
V gene: TRBV28
clone size: many
J gene: TRBJ2-7

CDR3 DNA: TGTGCCTGGAGTCCCGGACAGGGGAGCTATGGCTACACCTTC
CDR3 protein: CAWSPGQGSYGYTF
D gene: TRBD1
V gene: TRBV30
clone size: few
J gene: TRBJ1-2

CDR3 DNA: TGTGCCACCAGCAGGACACGGGACAGTCGGGAGGAGCAGTACTTC
CDR3 protein: CATSRTRDSREEQYF
D gene: .
V gene: TRBV15
clone size: .
J gene: TRBJ2-7

CDR3 DNA: TGTGCCAGCAGGTTACGGATGAACACTGAAGCTTTCTTT
CDR3 protein: CASRLRMNTEAFF
D gene: .
V gene: TRBV7-3
clone size: few
J gene: TRBJ1-1

CDR3 DNA: TGTGCCAGCAGTTACAGGGGCCAGGGGGCGGCAGATACGCAGTATTTT
CDR3 protein: CASSYRGQGAADTQYF
D gene: TRBD1
V gene: TRBV6-5
clone size: .
J gene: TRBJ2-3

CDR3 DNA: TGTGCCAGCAGCTTAGATCGTACAGCGGATACGCAGTATTTT
CDR3 protein: CASSLDRTADTQYF
D gene: .
V gene: TRBV11-3
clone size: .
J gene: TRBJ2-3

CDR3 DNA: TGCAGCGTTGACGAATGGGCTTTCTTT
CDR3 protein: CSVDEWAFF
D gene: .
V gene: TRBV29-1
clone size: .
J gene: TRBJ1-1

CDR3 DNA: TGTGCCAGCAGCCCCCCAGGAATTTTTGGGGTCAATGAGCAGTTCTTC
CDR3 protein: CASSPPGIFGVNEQFF
D gene: .
V gene: TRBV28
clone size: few
J gene: TRBJ2-1

CDR3 DNA: TGCAGCGCCCGGGACAAACTACGCGAGCAGTACTTC
CDR3 protein: CSARDKLREQYF
D gene: .
V gene: TRBV29-1
clone size: .
J gene: TRBJ2-7

CDR3 DNA: TGTGCCAGTAGTCCGCGGACTAGCGGGGGGGTCAAGAATGTAAAAGATACGCAGTATTTT
CDR3 protein: CASSPRTSGGVKNVKDTQYF
D gene: TRBD2
V gene: TRBV19
clone size: once
J gene: TRBJ2-3

CDR3 DNA: TGTGCCAGCAGTTTACGGGGAAGTCAGCCCCAGCATTTT
CDR3 protein: CASSLRGSQPQHF
D gene: .
V gene: TRBV28
clone size: few
J gene: TRBJ1-5

CDR3 DNA: TGTGCCAGCAGCCCGTTGGGCAGTTATTCACCCCTCCACTTT
CDR3 protein: CASSPLGSYSPLHF
D gene: .
V gene: TRBV7-8
clone size: .
J gene: TRBJ1-6

CDR3 DNA: TGCGCCAGCAGCTTGATGGCGGGACCGGAGACCCAGTACTTC
CDR3 protein: CASSLMAGPETQYF
D gene: .
V gene: TRBV5-1
clone size: few
J gene: TRBJ2-5

CDR3 DNA: TGTGCCAGCGGGAAACAGGGGGTCGGGACAGATACGCAGTATTTT
CDR3 protein: CASGKQGVGTDTQYF
D gene: TRBD1
V gene: TRBV5-4
clone size: .
J gene: TRBJ2-3

CDR3 DNA: TGTGCCAGCAGTTTGGAGGGGCGAGATAATGAAAAACTGTTTTTT
CDR3 protein: CASSLEGRDNEKLFF
D gene: .
V gene: TRBV7-9
clone size: .
J gene: TRBJ1-4

CDR3 DNA: TGTGCCACCAGCAGCGACAGGAGGGCACCCCTCCACTTT
CDR3 protein: CATSSDRRAPLHF
D gene: .
V gene: TRBV15
clone size: few
J gene: TRBJ1-6

CDR3 DNA: TGTGCCAGCAGCCCCACGGGGGACAGGGCTGAAGCTTTCTTT
CDR3 protein: CASSPTGDRAEAFF
D gene: TRBD1
V gene: TRBV7-2
clone size: .
J gene: TRBJ1-1

CDR3 DNA: TGTGCCAGTAGTAGACAGGGTCTGCTGAATTCACCCCTCCACTTT
CDR3 protein: CASSRQGLLNSPLHF
D gene: TRBD1
V gene: TRBV19
clone size: few
J gene: TRBJ1-6

CDR3 DNA: TGTGCCAGCAGTTATGGCGGTTGGACTAGCACAGATACGCAGTATTTT
CDR3 protein: CASSYGGWTSTDTQYF
D gene: .
V gene: TRBV6-6
clone size: .
J gene: TRBJ2-3

CDR3 DNA: TGTGCCAGCAGGACAGAAGACGAGCAGTACTTC
CDR3 protein: CASRTEDEQYF
D gene: .
V gene: TRBV6-6
clone size: few
J gene: TRBJ2-7

CDR3 DNA: TGCGCCAGCAGCACAACCGGGGCCTACGAGCAGTACTTC
CDR3 protein: CASSTTGAYEQYF
D gene: .
V gene: TRBV5-1
clone size: few
J gene: TRBJ2-7

CDR3 DNA: TGTGCCAGCAGGGACAGAGAGGATACGCAGTATTTT
CDR3 protein: CASRDREDTQYF
D gene: .
V gene: TRBV28
clone size: .
J gene: TRBJ2-3

CDR3 DNA: TGTGCCAGCAGCCGGGACACAGATACGCAGTATTTT
CDR3 protein: CASSRDTDTQYF
D gene: .
V gene: TRBV7-2
clone size: few
J gene: TRBJ2-3

CDR3 DNA: TGTGCCAGCAGAATAGCGGGGGTAGGGTACAATGAGCAGTTCTTC
CDR3 protein: CASRIAGVGYNEQFF
D gene: TRBD2
V gene: TRBV6-1
clone size: .
J gene: TRBJ2-1

CDR3 DNA: TGCAGCGTTGAAGATCGGGGGACAGATACGCAGTATTTT
CDR3 protein: CSVEDRGTDTQYF
D gene: .
V gene: TRBV29-1
clone size: .
J gene: TRBJ2-3

CDR3 DNA: TGTGCCAGCCTCCTTGAGAGTCGGACATCACATTCACCCCTCCACTTT
CDR3 protein: CASLLESRTSHSPLHF
D gene: .
V gene: TRBV6-6
clone size: .
J gene: TRBJ1-6

CDR3 DNA: TGTGCCTGGAGATACGTAGGGTATGGCTACACCTTC
CDR3 protein: CAWRYVGYGYTF
D gene: .
V gene: TRBV30
clone size: few
J gene: TRBJ1-2

CDR3 DNA: TGTGCCAGCAGCTTACAGGGTTACGAGCAGTACTTC
CDR3 protein: CASSLQGYEQYF
D gene: .
V gene: TRBV5-4
clone size: .
J gene: TRBJ2-7

CDR3 DNA: TGTGCCAGTAGCCCCTCCGGGACAGCGTCCTACGAGCAGTACTTC
CDR3 protein: CASSPSGTASYEQYF
D gene: TRBD1
V gene: TRBV19
clone size: .
J gene: TRBJ2-7